This is a list of T cell receptor beta chains from one sample in a study of T cell changes during pregnancy in multiple sclerosis. Here immunoSEQ multiplex PCR was the method, and the copy in TCRdb shows in-frame clones only, minus some. This table has about 54,000 clones, 75% to 95% appearing once. Sequencing was performed on peripheral blood, taken after pregnancy. The receptors shown here come from a female donor in good health, enrolled as a control in a pregnancy study. The CDR3 runs from the conserved cysteine through the conserved F or W.

v_gene	j_gene	CDR3aa
TRBV5-1	TRBJ1-6	CASSPLGLINSPLHF
TRBV7-9	TRBJ2-2	CASSENGAGVTGELFF
TRBV30	TRBJ2-3	CAWRSAGEGDTQYF
TRBV19	TRBJ1-2	CASSYDRVIYGYTF
TRBV5-1	TRBJ1-1	CASSRDRVMNTEAFF
TRBV6-5	TRBJ2-7	CASSYSTWGPYEQYF
TRBV11-3	TRBJ2-7	CASSLGPRAVEQYF
TRBV18	TRBJ1-5	CASSPGQGSSGQPQHF
TRBV2	TRBJ1-5	CASTETGPQHF
TRBV14	TRBJ2-3	CASSPSSGRVTQYF
TRBV18	TRBJ1-2	CASSSRRDGANYGYTF
TRBV7-2	TRBJ2-1	CASSSPAGVSSYNEQFF
TRBV9	TRBJ1-1	CASSAGQGASNTEAFF
TRBV2	TRBJ1-2	CASSGRDRGLVNYGYTF
TRBV7-2	TRBJ1-6	CASSPRDSLNSPLHF
TRBV6-5	TRBJ1-2	CASSPQGNYGYTF
TRBV6-1	TRBJ1-1	CASSGSIENTEAFF
TRBV6-5	TRBJ1-5	CASRNTGSAYQPQHF
TRBV7-9	TRBJ1-1	CASSLASRGGEAFF
TRBV23-1	TRBJ2-7	CASSQSVRGRYYEQYF
TRBV5-1	TRBJ1-2	CASSLGFAGGDGYTF
TRBV5-5	TRBJ1-2	CASGQGGDYGYTF
TRBV7-8	TRBJ1-1	CASSRRGTVNINTEAFF
TRBV2	TRBJ2-7	CAGLREYEQYF
TRBV30	TRBJ2-7	CAWSVRGISYEQYF
TRBV11-2	TRBJ1-2	CASSLGPDSYYGYTF
TRBV9	TRBJ1-3	CASSATVHTIYF
TRBV5-4	TRBJ2-7	CASSARDRVVYEQYF
TRBV19	TRBJ2-7	CASSIWTSGREYEQYF
TRBV23-1	TRBJ2-7	CASSQSPRDRRSYEQYF
TRBV6-1	TRBJ1-2	CASSKQGGYGYTF